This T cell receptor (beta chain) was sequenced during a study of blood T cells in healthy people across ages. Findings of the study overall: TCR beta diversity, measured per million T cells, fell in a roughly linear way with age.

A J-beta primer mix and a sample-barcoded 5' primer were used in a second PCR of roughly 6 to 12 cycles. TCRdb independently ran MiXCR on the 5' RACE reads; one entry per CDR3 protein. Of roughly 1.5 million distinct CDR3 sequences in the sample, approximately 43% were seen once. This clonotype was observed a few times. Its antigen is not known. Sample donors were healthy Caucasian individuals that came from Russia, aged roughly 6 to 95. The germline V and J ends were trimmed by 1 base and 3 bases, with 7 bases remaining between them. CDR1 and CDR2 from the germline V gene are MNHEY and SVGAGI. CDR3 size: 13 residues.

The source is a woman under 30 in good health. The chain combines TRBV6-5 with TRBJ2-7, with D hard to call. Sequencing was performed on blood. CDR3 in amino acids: CASSYYPGYEQYF. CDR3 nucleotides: TGTGCCAGCAGTTACTACCCCGGCTACGAGCAGTACTTC.